The T cell receptor (beta chain) described here comes from a study of identical twins. Trimming took 6 bases from V and 1 from J; bases not matched to a gene: 10. This CDR3 has 17 residues. Germline-derived CDR1 and CDR2 are MNHNS and SASEGT. Study conclusions and caveats: Clonotypes of the beta chain that were abundant in cord blood carried fewer insertions (memory repertoires showed none).

A universal primer site was incorporated via template switching, and the cDNA contained unique molecular identifiers. Using its own MiXCR run on the 5' RACE reads, TCRdb lists one record per CDR3 protein. The top ten hold about 9.1% of the sample, which has 200,000 to 300,000 distinct CDR3 sequences, over 9.5% seen once. As regards this clonotype: Its matching antigen is unknown.

The sequence was collected from a man aged 50 or older in good health. Sequenced input: memory T cells sorted from blood. V gene TRBV6-1 combines with J gene TRBJ2-5, with 11 bases identical to TRBD1. This chain's CDR3 is CASRAPSGTGGQETQYF. CDR3 bases: TGTGCCAGCAGGGCACCATCCGGGACAGGGGGCCAAGAGACCCAGTACTTC.